The rows below give T cell receptor beta chains drawn from one sample of a study of cytotoxic CD8 clonotypes in ibrutinib-treated CLL. TCRdb keeps only in-frame clones here, not all; method: immunoSEQ multiplex PCR. The data contain 270,000 or so clones, 70% to 80% of them singletons. The starting material was PBMCs, obtained at disease progression, from a patient treated with ibrutinib. Every receptor here comes from a human donor with chronic lymphocytic leukemia. The CDR3 runs from the conserved cysteine through the conserved F or W. Fields, in order: V gene, clone size, J gene, D gene, CDR3 DNA, CDR3 protein. D genes are given only for firm matches. Rows may omit the clone size; those that give it use once, few, many or a size class.

V: TRBV28; size: .; J: TRBJ2-6; D: TRBD1; DNA: TGTGCCAGCCATGGGGGACAGGGAACGACTGGGGCCAACGTCCTGACTTTC; CDR3: CASHGGQGTTGANVLTF
V: TRBV7-2; size: .; J: TRBJ2-7; D: .; DNA: TGTGCCAGCAGCTTGGAACCACCCTACGAGCAGTACTTC; CDR3: CASSLEPPYEQYF
V: TRBV29-1; size: .; J: TRBJ2-3; D: TRBD1; DNA: TGCAGCGTTGCCGGGACAGGGGCGGCAGATACGCAGTATTTT; CDR3: CSVAGTGAADTQYF
V: TRBV29-1; size: .; J: TRBJ2-2; D: .; DNA: TGCAGCGTTGGCGGGGACGGGGAGCTGTTTTTT; CDR3: CSVGGDGELFF
V: TRBV27; size: .; J: TRBJ2-1; D: .; DNA: TGTGCCAGCAGTTTTCTCGGTGGTGAGCAGTTCTTC; CDR3: CASSFLGGEQFF
V: TRBV6-5; size: few; J: TRBJ2-7; D: TRBD2; DNA: TGTGCCAGCAGTCGTAGCGGGAGCTCCTACGAGCAGTACTTC; CDR3: CASSRSGSSYEQYF
V: TRBV18; size: .; J: TRBJ1-2; D: .; DNA: TGTGCCAGCTCACCACCGACGAAGGGCTACACCTTC; CDR3: CASSPPTKGYTF
V: TRBV29-1; size: .; J: TRBJ2-1; D: .; DNA: TGCAGCGTTGAGGAGGCGGGACCAGCCTACAATGAGCAGTTCTTC; CDR3: CSVEEAGPAYNEQFF
V: TRBV5-1; size: .; J: TRBJ1-1; D: .; DNA: TGCGCCAGCACCGGGCAGGTGAACACTGAAGCTTTCTTT; CDR3: CASTGQVNTEAFF
V: TRBV5-4; size: .; J: TRBJ2-7; D: .; DNA: TGTGCCAGCAGCTTTGAACACTACGAGCAGTACTTC; CDR3: CASSFEHYEQYF
V: TRBV15; size: .; J: TRBJ2-1; D: .; DNA: TGTGCCACCAGCAGCCCTTCCTACAATGAGCAGTTCTTC; CDR3: CATSSPSYNEQFF
V: TRBV5-1; size: .; J: TRBJ1-2; D: .; DNA: TGCGCCAGCAGCTTGGAGGCAGTCTATGGCTACACCTTC; CDR3: CASSLEAVYGYTF
V: TRBV7-9; size: .; J: TRBJ2-2; D: TRBD1; DNA: TGTGCCAGCAGCTTGGCCCTGTCAGGGGGGAACACCGGGGAGCTGTTTTTT; CDR3: CASSLALSGGNTGELFF
V: TRBV9; size: .; J: TRBJ2-1; D: TRBD1; DNA: TGTGCCAGCAGCGCCACAGGGGGCCTCTACAATGAGCAGTTCTTC; CDR3: CASSATGGLYNEQFF
V: TRBV10-1; size: .; J: TRBJ1-1; D: .; DNA: TGCGCCAGCAGTGCTGGAATTTACACTGAAGCTTTCTTT; CDR3: CASSAGIYTEAFF
V: TRBV18; size: few; J: TRBJ2-3; D: TRBD2; DNA: TGTGCCAGCTCACCACCGGTCCGGGGGGGCCCAGATACGCAGTATTTT; CDR3: CASSPPVRGGPDTQYF
V: TRBV7-2; size: few; J: TRBJ1-6; D: .; DNA: TGTGCCAGCAGCTACGATACTTCACCCCTCCACTTT; CDR3: CASSYDTSPLHF
V: TRBV18; size: .; J: TRBJ1-2; D: TRBD1; DNA: TGTGCCAGCTCACCACGGCAGGGGGCGAACTATGGCTACACCTTC; CDR3: CASSPRQGANYGYTF
V: TRBV10-1; size: .; J: TRBJ2-4; D: .; DNA: TGCGCCAGCAACAGGATTTTGAACATTCAGTACTTC; CDR3: CASNRILNIQYF
V: TRBV29-1; size: .; J: TRBJ2-7; D: .; DNA: TGCAGCGTTGACGTAGGAAGCGGTGCTTCCTACGAGCAGTACTTC; CDR3: CSVDVGSGASYEQYF
V: TRBV5-1; size: .; J: TRBJ2-7; D: TRBD1; DNA: TGCGCCAGCAGCCCCTGGGACAGTGCCTACGAGCAGTACTTC; CDR3: CASSPWDSAYEQYF
V: TRBV9; size: .; J: TRBJ2-1; D: .; DNA: TGTGCCAGCAGTAGACAGTACTCCTACAATGAGCAGTTCTTC; CDR3: CASSRQYSYNEQFF
V: TRBV5-6; size: few; J: TRBJ1-2; D: .; DNA: TGTGCCAGCAGCGATATCCTACCCCGCCAAACCTTTGATGGCTACACCTTC; CDR3: CASSDILPRQTFDGYTF
V: TRBV12-5; size: .; J: TRBJ2-2; D: TRBD2; DNA: TGTGCTAGTGGAACCTTACTAGCGGGGGAAACGAACACCGGGGAGCTGTTTTTT; CDR3: CASGTLLAGETNTGELFF
V: TRBV6-5; size: .; J: TRBJ1-2; D: .; DNA: TGTGCCAGCAGTTACACTCACGGGGGCCGGGACTATGGCTACACCTTC; CDR3: CASSYTHGGRDYGYTF
V: TRBV18; size: few; J: TRBJ2-7; D: .; DNA: TGTGCCAGCTCACCACGCCTCACAGGGTCGAGCTCCTACGAGCAGTACTTC; CDR3: CASSPRLTGSSSYEQYF
V: TRBV29-1; size: .; J: TRBJ1-1; D: .; DNA: TGCAGCGTTGAGCGACCTCTTACTGAAGCTTTCTTT; CDR3: CSVERPLTEAFF
V: TRBV4-3; size: .; J: TRBJ2-1; D: .; DNA: TGCGCCAGCAGCCAAGTGGGAGGACTCTACAATGAGCAGTTCTTC; CDR3: CASSQVGGLYNEQFF
V: TRBV6-1; size: .; J: TRBJ1-2; D: TRBD1; DNA: TGTGCCAGCAGTGGCCGTGGACAGGCCGCTGGCTATGGCTACACCTTC; CDR3: CASSGRGQAAGYGYTF
V: TRBV5-1; size: .; J: TRBJ2-3; D: .; DNA: TGCGCCAGCAGCTTGGATGCTCTCACAGATACGCAGTATTTT; CDR3: CASSLDALTDTQYF
V: TRBV2; size: .; J: TRBJ2-7; D: TRBD1; DNA: TGTGCCAGCAGTGAGGCTGCTTGGGACAGGTTCTACGAGCAGTACTTC; CDR3: CASSEAAWDRFYEQYF
V: TRBV4-1; size: .; J: TRBJ1-1; D: .; DNA: TGCGCCAGTCGGGCAGGGACACTAAACACTGAAGCTTTCTTT; CDR3: CASRAGTLNTEAFF
V: TRBV7-9; size: .; J: TRBJ1-6; D: .; DNA: TGTGCCAGCAGCTTAGAGGGAGGAACAGTTGGATCACCCCTCCACTTT; CDR3: CASSLEGGTVGSPLHF
V: TRBV11-3; size: .; J: TRBJ2-2; D: .; DNA: TGTGCCAGCAGCTTAGATGCTACCGGGGAGCTGTTTTTT; CDR3: CASSLDATGELFF
V: TRBV27; size: .; J: TRBJ1-3; D: .; DNA: TGTGCCAGCAGTTTATCCCAGGGAACTGGAAACACCATATATTTT; CDR3: CASSLSQGTGNTIYF
V: TRBV7-3; size: few; J: TRBJ2-5; D: TRBD1; DNA: TGTGCCAGCAGCCCCGGGACAGTAGAGACCCAGTACTTC; CDR3: CASSPGTVETQYF
V: TRBV10-1; size: .; J: TRBJ2-5; D: TRBD2; DNA: TGCGCCAGCAGTTCCAGCGGGAGAGGAGAGACCCAGTACTTC; CDR3: CASSSSGRGETQYF
V: TRBV7-9; size: .; J: TRBJ2-7; D: .; DNA: TGTGCCAGCAGCCAGACCCGGGGATCCTACGAGCAGTACTTC; CDR3: CASSQTRGSYEQYF
V: TRBV2; size: .; J: TRBJ2-5; D: .; DNA: TGTGCCAGCAGTCAGAATCAAGAGACCCAGTACTTC; CDR3: CASSQNQETQYF
V: TRBV11-3; size: once; J: TRBJ2-3; D: .; DNA: TGTGCCAGCAGCTTAAGGTTAAGCGGAGGGGCAGATACGCAGTATTTT; CDR3: CASSLRLSGGADTQYF
V: TRBV7-3; size: .; J: TRBJ2-5; D: TRBD1; DNA: TGTGCCAGCAGCGGGACAGGGGTTATGGCAACCCAGTACTTC; CDR3: CASSGTGVMATQYF
V: TRBV19; size: .; J: TRBJ1-5; D: .; DNA: TGTGCCAGTAGTATTCAGCTGGATGGGACGAAGCATTTT; CDR3: CASSIQLDGTKHF
V: TRBV18; size: .; J: TRBJ2-5; D: .; DNA: TGTGCCAGCTCACTTCAGGGACGTCAAGAGACCCAGTACTTC; CDR3: CASSLQGRQETQYF
V: TRBV7-8; size: .; J: TRBJ1-1; D: .; DNA: TGTGCCAGCAGCATTAAACCGAACACTGAAGCTTTCTTT; CDR3: CASSIKPNTEAFF
V: TRBV19; size: few; J: TRBJ2-7; D: .; DNA: TGTGCCAGTAGTACCCAAAGGGGCGAGCAGTACTTC; CDR3: CASSTQRGEQYF
V: TRBV7-3; size: .; J: TRBJ2-2; D: .; DNA: TGTGCCAGCAGCTTGCAAGGAGGGGGAGCCGGGGAGCTGTTTTTT; CDR3: CASSLQGGGAGELFF
V: TRBV27; size: .; J: TRBJ2-7; D: .; DNA: TGTGCCAGCAGTCCGCGATGGGCGGGGTACTACGAGCAGTACTTC; CDR3: CASSPRWAGYYEQYF
V: TRBV7-8; size: .; J: TRBJ2-3; D: TRBD2; DNA: TGTGCCAGCAGCTTAGGTCGGCTAGCGGGGACAGATACGCAGTATTTT; CDR3: CASSLGRLAGTDTQYF
V: TRBV7-2; size: .; J: TRBJ2-7; D: TRBD2; DNA: TGTGCCAGCAGCCTTCAGTTAGCGGGAGTTGGCCTAGAAAACGAGCAGTACTTC; CDR3: CASSLQLAGVGLENEQYF
V: TRBV18; size: once; J: TRBJ2-7; D: TRBD2; DNA: TGTGCCAGCTCACCACCGATTACTAGCGGGAGCTACGAGCAGTACTTC; CDR3: CASSPPITSGSYEQYF
V: TRBV4-1; size: .; J: TRBJ1-5; D: .; DNA: TGCGCCAGCAGAGTAGCCTATTCCGTTCATAGCAATCAGCCCCAGCATTTT; CDR3: CASRVAYSVHSNQPQHF
V: TRBV5-1; size: .; J: TRBJ2-5; D: TRBD2; DNA: TGCGCCAGCAGCTCGAGCTTGACTAGCGGGATTCGGGAGACCCAGTACTTC; CDR3: CASSSSLTSGIRETQYF
V: TRBV29-1; size: few; J: TRBJ1-2; D: .; DNA: TGCAGCGTTGATAGTGGGGCAGCCTATGGCTACACCTTC; CDR3: CSVDSGAAYGYTF
V: TRBV5-5; size: .; J: TRBJ2-1; D: .; DNA: TGTGCCAGCAGCTTTAGGGAGAGCTCCTACAATGAGCAGTTCTTC; CDR3: CASSFRESSYNEQFF